This T cell receptor beta chain was recorded in a study of cytotoxic CD8 clonotypes in ibrutinib-treated CLL. Study-level information: Complete response was seen in 2 patients and partial in roughly 25; some 12 progressed and roughly 15 stayed remitted after a median about 70 months.

A note on this clone: The antigen is not known.

Measured with immunoSEQ multiplex PCR; TCRdb has only the in-frame clones, and not every one. This sample has 53,000 or so clones, with roughly 54% found just once. Study conclusions and caveats: Clonality climbed at ibrutinib response, then dropped toward baseline at progression. Measured clonality at baseline was greater than in age-matched healthy donors and tracked with circulating CD8+ T-cell counts. There were few public clonotypes, and on treatment they contracted or stayed stable.

CDR1 and CDR2 (germline): SQVTM, ANQGSEA. The CDR3 is 10 residues long. V was cut by 4 bases and J by 5 bases, with 4 bases left in between. The chain joins TRBV29-1 to TRBJ2-3; D call uncertain. This clonotype originated in a human donor with chronic lymphocytic leukemia. The source material was PBMCs, sampled at disease progression, from a patient treated with ibrutinib. The chain's CDR3 is CSVGIDTQYF. As DNA, the CDR3 is TGCAGCGTTGGTATAGATACGCAGTATTTT.